Following are 5 T cell receptor beta chains from one sample sequenced in a study of regulatory T cells in long-lasting Graves disease. The time point is: newly diagnosed GD, antithyroid drugs for less than 3 months. RNA extracted from PBMCs served as the sequencing template. HTBI primers from iRepertoire and Arm-PCR of CDR3 regions yielded the TCR beta libraries. TCRdb reanalysed the multiplex PCR reads using MiXCR and keeps one entry per CDR3 protein. The data show around 500,000 distinct CDR3 sequences, more than 15% seen once. These data also featured in a second study, about T cells in Graves' hyperthyroidism and ophthalmopathy.

The material sequenced was peripheral blood mononuclear cells (PBMCs), taken at new diagnosis, from a patient treated with antithyroid drugs. These receptor sequences come from a woman aged 35-60 years with Graves disease.

Comments on this clonotype: A junction boundary mismatches the germline segment, possibly from a read error. J is TRBJ2-2 and V is TRBV9, with D possibly being TRBD2 (5 bases). The CDR3 length is 14 residues. The germline V gene has CDR1 SGDLS and CDR2 YYNGEE. As DNA, the CDR3 is TGTGCCGGCAGCGGACTCAAAAACACCGGGGAGCTGTTTTTT. Its translation is CAGSGLKNTGELFF.

This clonotype was seen a handful of times. J is TRBJ2-1 and V is TRBV20-1, with 13 bases that match TRBD2. V shed 3 bases and J 3 bases; nucleotides not matched to a gene: 8. This CDR3 comprises 17 residues. Germline V gives CDR1 DFQATT, CDR2 SNEGSKA (reference sequence). As DNA, the CDR3 is TGCAGTGCTAGTCGGTGGGGGACTAGCGGGGACTACAATGAGCAGTTCTTC. This translates into CSASRWGTSGDYNEQFF.

This clonotype appeared a few times. This chain joins TRBV3-1 and TRBJ1-4, with D maybe TRBD1 (5 bases). The V end was cut by 4 bases, the J end by 6 bases, with 9 bases between. This CDR3 is built from 13 residues. In germline, CDR1 is LGHDT, CDR2 YNNKEL (reference sequence). CDR3 loop: CASSLAGDEKLFF. The CDR3 bases are TGTGCCAGCAGCCTGGCGGGGGATGAAAAACTGTTTTTT.

The V gene is TRBV5-1, the J gene TRBJ2-1; D may be TRBD1 (6 bases). V lost 0 bases, J lost 5 bases, and 15 bases lay in between. Germline V gene sequence: CDR1 SGHRS, CDR2 YFSETQ. The CDR3 is made up of 16 amino acids. CDR3 in amino acids: CASSLVFRGQHNEQFF. The CDR3 nucleotides are TGCGCCAGCAGCTTGGTATTCAGGGGTCAACACAATGAGCAGTTCTTC. The full variable domain, completed using reference TRBV5-1 and TRBJ2-1, is KAGVTQTPRYLIKTRGQQVTLSCSPISGHRSVSWYQQTPGQGLQFLFEYFSETQRNKGNFPGRFSGRQFSNSRSEMNVSTLELGDSALYLCASSLVFRGQHNEQFFGPGTRLTVL.

This clonotype was detected only a few times. The chain is built from TRBV29-1 and TRBJ1-1; the match to TRBD1 covers 12 bases. There are 15 residues in the CDR3. Trimming removed 7 bases from V and 5 bases from J; junction bases left unmatched: 11. Germline loops: CDR1 SQVTM, CDR2 ANQGSEA. CDR3 amino acids: CSAAGTGGGLTEAFF. The CDR3 DNA is TGCAGCGCCGCCGGGACAGGGGGCGGGTTGACTGAAGCTTTCTTT.